The sequence of this TCR beta chain was determined in a study of spatial heterogeneity in lung cancer. In the study overall: Alpha-chain sequences were detected in numbers that were consistently lower than beta-chain sequences. Unique TCR and UMI combinations averaged more than ten appearances each in raw reads. Findings and caveats of the study: Tumor mutation counts were tracked by expanded intratumoral alpha and beta TCR counts.

TCRdb re-analysed the 5' RACE reads in MiXCR, keeping a single row per CDR3 protein. This table has about 9,800 distinct CDR3 sequences, about 6% appearing once. Time point reported: sample taken at primary tumor resection. Whole RNA obtained from tumor, nontumor lung or frozen PBMC underwent sequencing without sorting. V lost 4 bases and J 4 bases, leaving 12 bases between the germline ends. The CDR3 sequence is 14 residues long. CDR1 is SGHDN and CDR2 is FVKESK in the germline V gene. A note on this clonotype: The antigen remains undetermined.

This sequence joins TRBV14 and TRBJ2-3; no clear D. This receptor was taken from a male donor with early-stage non-small cell lung cancer. The sequencing here drew on lung tumor tissue, taken at surgery. This CDR3 is CASSLRAPADTQYF. CDR3 coding DNA: TGTGCCAGCAGCCTCCGGGCCCCCGCAGATACGCAGTATTTT.